This TCR beta chain was identified during a study of T cells after yellow fever vaccination. The CDR3 consists of 16 residues. The V and J ends lost 5 bases and 6 bases, in that order; junction bases with no gene match: 6. TCRdb reprocessed the 5' RACE reads via MiXCR and lists one record per CDR3 protein. The sample lists 500,000 to 700,000 distinct CDR3 sequences, about 19% seen once, with around an eighth in the top ten. The TCR comes from a man younger than 45 who received the YFV17D yellow fever vaccine. This sample comprised PBMCs, obtained 15 days after the yellow fever booster vaccination. The V and J genes are TRBV12-3 or TRBV12-4 and TRBJ2-3; 15 bases align to TRBD2. CDR3 amino acids: CASSPGLAGGDDTQYF. The CDR3, as DNA: TGTGCCAGCAGTCCCGGACTAGCGGGAGGGGACGATACGCAGTATTTT.